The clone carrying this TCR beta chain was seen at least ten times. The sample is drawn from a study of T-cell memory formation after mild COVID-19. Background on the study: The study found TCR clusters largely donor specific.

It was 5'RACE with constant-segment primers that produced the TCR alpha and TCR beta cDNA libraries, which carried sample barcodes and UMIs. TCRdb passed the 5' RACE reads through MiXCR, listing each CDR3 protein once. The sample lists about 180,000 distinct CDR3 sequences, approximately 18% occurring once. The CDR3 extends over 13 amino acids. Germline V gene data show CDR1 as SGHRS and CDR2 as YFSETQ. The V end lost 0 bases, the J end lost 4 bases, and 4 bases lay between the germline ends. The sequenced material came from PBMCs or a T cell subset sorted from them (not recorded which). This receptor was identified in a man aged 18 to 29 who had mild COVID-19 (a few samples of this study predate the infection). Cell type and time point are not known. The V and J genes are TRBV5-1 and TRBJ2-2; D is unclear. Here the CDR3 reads CASSLAGTGELFF. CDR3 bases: TGCGCCAGCAGCTTGGCCGGCACCGGGGAGCTGTTTTTT.